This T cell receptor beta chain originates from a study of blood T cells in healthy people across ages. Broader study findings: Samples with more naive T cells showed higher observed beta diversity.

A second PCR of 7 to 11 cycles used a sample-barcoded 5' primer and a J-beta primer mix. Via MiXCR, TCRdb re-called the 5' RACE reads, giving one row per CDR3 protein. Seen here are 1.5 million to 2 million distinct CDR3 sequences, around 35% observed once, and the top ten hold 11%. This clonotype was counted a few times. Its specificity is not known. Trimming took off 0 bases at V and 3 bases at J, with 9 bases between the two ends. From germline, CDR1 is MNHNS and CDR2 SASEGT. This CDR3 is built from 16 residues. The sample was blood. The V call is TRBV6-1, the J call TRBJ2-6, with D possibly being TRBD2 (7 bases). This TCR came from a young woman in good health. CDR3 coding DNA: TGTGCCAGCAGTGAAGCGGGGGGGCTTGGGGCCAACGTCCTGACTTTC. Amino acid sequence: CASSEAGGLGANVLTF.